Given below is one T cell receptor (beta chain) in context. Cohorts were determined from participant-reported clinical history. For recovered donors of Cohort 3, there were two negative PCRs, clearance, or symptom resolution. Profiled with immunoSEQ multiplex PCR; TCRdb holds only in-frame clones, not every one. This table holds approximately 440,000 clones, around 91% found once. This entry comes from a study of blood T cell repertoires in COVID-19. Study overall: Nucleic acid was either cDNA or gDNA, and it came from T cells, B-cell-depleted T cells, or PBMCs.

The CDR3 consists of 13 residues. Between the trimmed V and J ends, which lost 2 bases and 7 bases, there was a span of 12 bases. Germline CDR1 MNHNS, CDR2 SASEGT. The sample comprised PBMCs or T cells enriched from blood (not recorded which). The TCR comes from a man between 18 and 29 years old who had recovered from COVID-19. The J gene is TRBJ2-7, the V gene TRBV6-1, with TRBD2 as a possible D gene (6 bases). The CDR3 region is CASSERWGLEQYF. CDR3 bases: TGTGCCAGCAGTGAAAGGTGGGGACTTGAGCAGTACTTC.